The 27 T cell receptor beta chains below come from one sample, sequenced in a study of blood T cell repertoires in COVID-19. The protocol was immunoSEQ multiplex PCR, while the TCRdb copy is restricted to in-frame clones and leaves out a portion. The sample holds roughly 230,000 clones, just under 85% seen once. Sequenced input: peripheral blood. These receptors were taken from a man aged 50-60 years with acute or convalescent COVID-19.

The chain combines TRBV11-3 with TRBJ2-1; 12 bases match TRBD2. V trimming: 1 base; J trimming: 0 bases; junction bases outside the gene matches: 4. Germline CDR1 is SGHNT and CDR2 is YENEEA. The CDR3 extends over 18 amino acids. The chain's CDR3 is CASSLALAGGSSYNEQFF. The CDR3 nucleotides are TGTGCCAGCAGCTTAGCTCTAGCGGGGGGGAGCTCCTACAATGAGCAGTTCTTC.

The gene calls are TRBV12-3 or TRBV12-4 and TRBJ1-1; D might be TRBD1 (5 bases). The CDR3 contains 13 residues. V lost 5 bases and J lost 5, with 12 bases in between. CDR3 DNA sequence: TGTGCCAGCAGTCTAACGGGGGAAACTGAAGCTTTCTTT. This encodes CASSLTGETEAFF.

This chain uses TRBV5-4 with TRBJ1-4, with 7 bases identical to TRBD1. The CDR3 contains 17 residues. The V gene's germline CDR1 is SGHNT and CDR2 YYREEE (reference sequence). V was pared by 4 bases and J by 0 bases, with 9 bases of the junction left unmatched. The CDR3 nucleotides read TGTGCCAGCAGCCGACAGGGCTCGATAGCAACTAATGAAAAACTGTTTTTT. The encoded protein is CASSRQGSIATNEKLFF.

This clone was recorded only once. This chain joins TRBV30 and TRBJ1-1; D may be TRBD1 (6 bases). The CDR3 runs 11 residues. V lost 2 bases and J lost 11, with 12 bases in between. Germline CDR1 GTSNPN, CDR2 SVGIG (reference sequence). The CDR3: CAWSPQGSAFF. The DNA of the CDR3 is TGTGCCTGGAGTCCGCAGGGGTCGGCTTTCTTT.

This chain links TRBV2 with TRBJ2-1, with unresolved D. Germline loops: CDR1 SNHLY, CDR2 FYNNEI. The CDR3 has 11 amino acids. V lost 5 bases to trimming and J lost 6 bases, with 5 bases between them. In nucleotides, the CDR3 is TGTGCCAGCAGTAAGAGCAATGAGCAGTTCTTC. Translating it yields CASSKSNEQFF.

This clone was observed a handful of times. V usage is TRBV29-1 and J usage is TRBJ2-3; a possible D gene is TRBD2 (5 bases). CDR1 SQVTM and CDR2 ANQGSEA come from the germline V gene. CDR3 length: 11 residues. With 6 bases removed from V and 6 bases from J, the gap between germline ends came to 10 bases. The CDR3 sequence: CSVPRRDTQYF. CDR3 in DNA: TGCAGCGTACCTAGGAGGGATACGCAGTATTTT.

V usage is TRBV15 and J usage is TRBJ1-5, with a possible D match to TRBD1 (5 bases). V dropped 4 bases and J dropped 1 base, with 8 bases sitting between them. This CDR3 spans 14 amino acids. CDR1 is LNHNV, CDR2 YYDKDF, per germline (reference sequence). CDR3 residues: CATSTEGSNQPQHF. The CDR3 region has the DNA TGTGCCACCAGCACGGAGGGGAGCAATCAGCCCCAGCATTTT.

The CDR3 region is CASSQPVERPQHF. CDR3 DNA: TGTGCCAGCAGCCAACCAGTGGAGAGGCCCCAGCATTTT. The chain couples TRBV6-5 to TRBJ1-5; the D is unclear. Deletions cut 6 bases from V and 9 bases from J, with 15 bases between. The CDR3 contains 13 residues. Germline values: CDR1 MNHEY, CDR2 SVGAGI.

The rearrangement links TRBV30 to TRBJ1-5; 9 positions agree with TRBD1. Germline CDR1 is GTSNPN and CDR2 is SVGIG (reference sequence). This CDR3 has 14 residues. With V trimmed by 2 bases and J by 4 bases, 3 bases remained unmatched. CDR3 DNA: TGTGCCTGGAGTAGGGACAGGGTGAATCAGCCCCAGCATTTT. This gives the protein CAWSRDRVNQPQHF.

This clone was observed a few times. The V gene is TRBV28, the J gene TRBJ1-1; D remains unclear. Trimming pared 7 bases from V and 1 base from J, leaving 4 bases between. Germline V gene sequence: CDR1 MDHEN, CDR2 SYDVKM. The CDR3 runs to 11 residues. CDR3 sequence (DNA): TGTGCCAGCAACGGGAACACTGAAGCTTTCTTT. Its protein is CASNGNTEAFF.

V usage is TRBV12-3 or TRBV12-4 and J usage is TRBJ2-3; D is perhaps TRBD2 (5 bases). CDR3 size: 13 residues. Trimming stripped 3 bases from V and 6 bases from J, with 10 bases between. CDR3 region: CASSFGGYDTQYF. DNA for the CDR3: TGTGCCAGCAGTTTTGGAGGCTACGATACGCAGTATTTT.

The chain combines TRBV30 with TRBJ1-2, with 10 bases matching TRBD1. V dropped 4 bases and J dropped 8; count of bases not matched to a gene: 10. From germline, CDR1 is GTSNPN and CDR2 SVGIG (reference sequence). The CDR3 is 14 amino acids. The CDR3 protein is CAWIRDRGRGGYTF. DNA for the CDR3: TGTGCCTGGATAAGGGACAGGGGCCGAGGAGGCTACACCTTC. Based on the CDR3 plus reference TRBV30 and TRBJ1-2, the full variable domain is SQTIHQWPATLVQPVGSPLSLECTVEGTSNPNLYWYRQAAGRGLQLLFYSVGIGQISSEVPQNLSASRPQDRQFILSSKKLLLSDSGFYLCAWIRDRGRGGYTFGSGTRLTVV.

V is TRBV19 and J is TRBJ2-1; TRBD2 is a possible D gene (5 bases). V lost 4 bases, J lost 6 bases, and 13 bases lay in between. The CDR3 covers 14 residues. Germline-derived CDR1 and CDR2 are LNHDA and SQIVND (reference sequence). DNA of the CDR3: TGTGCCAGTAGTAATGGACTGGCCCCCAATGAGCAGTTCTTC. It encodes CASSNGLAPNEQFF. The full variable domain, completed using reference TRBV19 and TRBJ2-1, is DGGITQSPKYLFRKEGQNVTLSCEQNLNHDAMYWYRQDPGQGLRLIYYSQIVNDFQKGDIAEGYSVSREKKESFPLTVTSAQKNPTAFYLCASSNGLAPNEQFFGPGTRLTVL.

The J gene is TRBJ1-2, the V gene TRBV7-9; 12 bases line up with TRBD1. The CDR3 spans 15 residues. Germline CDR1 reads SEHNR; CDR2 reads FQNEAQ (reference sequence). V lost 1 base, J lost 5 bases, and 2 bases stayed unmatched. The CDR3 sequence is CASSLEGQGAYGYTF. The CDR3 DNA reads TGTGCCAGCAGCTTAGAGGGACAGGGGGCTTATGGCTACACCTTC.

This sequence joins TRBV30 and TRBJ2-2, with D perhaps TRBD1 (6 bases). The CDR3 loop spans 11 amino acids. V lost 8 bases, J lost 7 bases, and 11 bases lay in between. The germline gives CDR1 GTSNPN, CDR2 SVGIG (reference sequence). CDR3 protein: CAQGGGGELFF. The CDR3, as DNA: TGTGCCCAAGGGGGTGGCGGGGAGCTGTTTTTT.

The CDR3 DNA reads TGCAGTGCTAACAAAAACTACGAGCAGTACTTC. As protein: CSANKNYEQYF. The chain recombines TRBV20-1 with TRBJ2-7, with D uncertain. Trimming stripped 4 bases from V and 3 bases from J, with 7 bases between. Germline V gene lookup returns CDR1 DFQATT and CDR2 SNEGSKA (reference sequence). The CDR3 totals 11 residues.

The chain recombines TRBV5-1 with TRBJ1-6; D is possibly TRBD1 (6 bases). Germline CDR1 is SGHRS and CDR2 is YFSETQ. Trimming took off 1 base at V and 7 bases at J, with 12 bases between the two ends. This CDR3 has 15 amino acids. This CDR3 reads CASSLNRVGNSPLHF. For the CDR3, the DNA is TGCGCCAGCAGCTTGAACAGGGTCGGCAATTCACCCCTCCACTTT.

About this clone: At the DNA level, this CDR3 is encoded by other sequences in the same sample as well. This chain connects TRBV5-1 to TRBJ1-6, with 9 bases identical to TRBD1. V dropped 4 bases and J dropped 6; count of bases not matched to a gene: 2. CDR1 and CDR2 (germline): SGHRS, YFSETQ. CDR3 size: 14 residues. The DNA for the CDR3 is TGCGCCAGCAGCGAGGGACAGGGTAATTCACCCCTCCACTTT. This sequence encodes CASSEGQGNSPLHF. The full variable domain, its missing parts supplied by reference TRBV5-1 and TRBJ1-6, is KAGVTQTPRYLIKTRGQQVTLSCSPISGHRSVSWYQQTPGQGLQFLFEYFSETQRNKGNFPGRFSGRQFSNSRSEMNVSTLELGDSALYLCASSEGQGNSPLHFGNGTRLTVT.

The gene calls are TRBV5-6 and TRBJ1-6; 7 positions agree with TRBD1. The germline V gene encodes CDR1 SGHDT and CDR2 YYEEEE. The CDR3 length is 14 residues. V shed 4 bases, J shed 9 bases, and the junction held 7 bases outside the gene matches. The CDR3 here is CASSADRIGSPLHF. For the CDR3, the DNA is TGTGCCAGCAGCGCGGACAGGATAGGTTCACCCCTCCACTTT.

The chain employs TRBV7-3 and TRBJ2-1, with TRBD2 matching 9 bases. The CDR3 covers 15 residues. Per germline, CDR1 SGHTA and CDR2 FQGTGA. The V and J ends lost 2 bases and 4 bases, in that order; junction bases with no gene match: 3. CDR3 nucleotides: TGTGCCAGCAGCTTACAGCGGGGGGAATACAATGAGCAGTTCTTC. Amino acid sequence: CASSLQRGEYNEQFF.

V is TRBV6-5 and J is TRBJ2-3; maybe TRBD2 (6 bases). This CDR3 region has 14 residues. Germline V gives CDR1 MNHEY, CDR2 SVGAGI. Trimming took 6 bases from V and 2 from J, leaving 12 bases between them. CDR3 region: CASSPRGITDTQYF. The DNA of the CDR3 is TGTGCCAGCAGCCCCCGCGGGATCACAGATACGCAGTATTTT.

This clone was observed once. The chain recombines TRBV6-6 with TRBJ2-5; tentative D call: TRBD2 (5 bases). Germline-derived CDR1 and CDR2 are MNHNY and SVGAGI (reference sequence). Trimming removed 2 bases from V and 2 bases from J, with 9 bases in between. The CDR3 runs 14 residues. CDR3 amino acids: CASSYGPGQETQYF. DNA for the CDR3: TGTGCCAGCAGTTACGGTCCGGGGCAAGAGACCCAGTACTTC.

This clone was detected once. The chain carries TRBV29-1 and TRBJ2-5; no clear D. Germline CDR1 is SQVTM and CDR2 is ANQGSEA. Trimming left V 1 base short and J 2 bases short, with 8 bases between. This CDR3 comprises 13 residues. In DNA form, the CDR3 reads TGCAGCGTTGAAGGAAGAGGACAAGAGACCCAGTACTTC. This encodes CSVEGRGQETQYF.

V is TRBV24-1 and J is TRBJ1-3; 8 bases line up with TRBD1. Trimming took 0 bases from V and 4 from J; bases not matched to a gene: 7. The CDR3 consists of 17 residues. Germline CDR1 is KGHDR and CDR2 is SFDVKD. The CDR3: CATSDLRQGFFGNTIYF. For the CDR3, the DNA is TGTGCCACCAGTGATTTGCGACAGGGGTTCTTCGGAAACACCATATATTTT.

The chain links TRBV6-2 or TRBV6-3 to TRBJ1-1; D is unresolved. Trimming took off 4 bases at V and 8 bases at J, with 14 bases between the two ends. Per germline, CDR1 MNHEY and CDR2 SVGEGT. The CDR3 consists of 13 residues. The CDR3 bases are TGTGCCAGCAGTTTGCTGGCCGTACCCGAAGCTTTCTTT. It specifies CASSLLAVPEAFF.

The CDR3 is CASSSDRDQPQHF. In DNA form, the CDR3 reads TGTGCCAGCAGTTCCGACAGAGATCAGCCCCAGCATTTT. The V and J genes are TRBV6-5 and TRBJ1-5; perhaps TRBD1 as D (5 bases). V was trimmed by 4 bases and J by 5 bases, leaving 9 bases between them. Germline V gene sequence: CDR1 MNHEY, CDR2 SVGAGI. CDR3 length: 13 amino acids.

The rearrangement uses TRBV19 and TRBJ2-7; weak D call: TRBD1 (5 bases). The CDR3 consists of 13 residues. Germline loops: CDR1 LNHDA, CDR2 SQIVND (reference sequence). V lost 2 bases and J 2 bases, leaving 7 bases between the germline ends. This chain's CDR3 is CASSIQGPYEQYF. The CDR3 region has the DNA TGTGCCAGTAGTATACAGGGCCCCTACGAGCAGTACTTC.